This is a list of T cell receptor beta chains from one sample in a study of blood T cell repertoires in COVID-19. Sequencing used immunoSEQ multiplex PCR; TCRdb keeps in-frame clones, though not all of them. Among under 300,000 clones listed, about 91% were seen once. The specimen was PBMCs or T cells enriched from blood (not recorded which). The receptor set was obtained from a woman between 35 and 50 years old with acute COVID-19. Both conserved end residues are part of each CDR3. The D gene is left open where the match is weak. Clone size, where shown, is once, few, many, or a class for clones that have expanded.

J	D	size	V	DNA	CDR3
TRBJ1-4	NA	NA	TRBV7-9	TGTGCCAGCAGCCCCACCGCGGTTTTTGAAAAACTGTTTTTT	CASSPTAVFEKLFF
TRBJ1-1	NA	NA	TRBV18	TGTGCCAGCTCGTCCACAGGTCCCGAAACTGAAGCTTTCTTT	CASSSTGPETEAFF
TRBJ1-1	NA	NA	TRBV27	TGTGCCAGCAGTTTATCGCCGGGTGTCACTGAAGCTTTCTTT	CASSLSPGVTEAFF
TRBJ2-3	NA	NA	TRBV7-9	TGTGCCAGCAGCTCCCTAGGACAGGACTACTCAGATACGCAGTATTTT	CASSSLGQDYSDTQYF
TRBJ2-3	TRBD1	NA	TRBV5-4	TGTGCCAGCAAATCGGGACAGGGACGCACAGATACGCAGTATTTT	CASKSGQGRTDTQYF
TRBJ2-2	NA	NA	TRBV6-5	TGTGCCAGCAGTTACTCGAGGGTAACGGGCACCGGGGAGCTGTTTTTT	CASSYSRVTGTGELFF
TRBJ1-2	NA	NA	TRBV6-5	TGTGCCAGCAGCCGAGGCTCGGATGGCTACACCTTC	CASSRGSDGYTF
TRBJ1-1	NA	few	TRBV9	TGTGCCAGCAGCGACAGGACCGGGAACACTGAAGCTTTCTTT	CASSDRTGNTEAFF
TRBJ2-5	TRBD1	few	TRBV29-1	TGCAGCGTTCCCGGGACAGGCCAAGAGACCCAGTACTTC	CSVPGTGQETQYF
TRBJ1-5	NA	NA	TRBV19	TGTGCCAGTAGCGGGGGTAGAGAGGGCAATCAGCCCCAGCATTTT	CASSGGREGNQPQHF
TRBJ2-2	TRBD2	NA	TRBV6-5	TGTGCCAGCAGAGTATCTAGCGGATCCACCGGGGAGCTGTTTTTT	CASRVSSGSTGELFF
TRBJ1-3	NA	NA	TRBV19	TGTGCCAGCGTGCCGGGGGGGGGCCAACTCACCATATATTTT	CASVPGGGQLTIYF
TRBJ1-3	NA	NA	TRBV10-2	TGCGCCAGCAGTCTACGCCTCTCTGGAAACACCATATATTTT	CASSLRLSGNTIYF
TRBJ1-1	TRBD1	NA	TRBV5-1	TGCGCCAGCAGCTTTCAACGGGACAGGGCTACTGAAGCTTTCTTT	CASSFQRDRATEAFF
TRBJ1-6	NA	NA	TRBV27	TGTGCCAGCGAACGAAGGACAGACTATAATTCACCCCTCCACTTT	CASERRTDYNSPLHF
TRBJ2-5	TRBD2	NA	TRBV9	TGTGCCAGCAGCGTATCGGCGCGGGGGGGTCAAGAGACCCAGTACTTC	CASSVSARGGQETQYF
TRBJ2-5	NA	NA	TRBV7-7	TGTGCCAGCAGTAGTAGGGCGGAGGGCTGGGAGACCCAGTACTTC	CASSSRAEGWETQYF
TRBJ1-3	NA	NA	TRBV4-3	TGCGCCAGCAGCCAAGATGGGCAGGGCCTCTCTGGAAACACCATATATTTT	CASSQDGQGLSGNTIYF
TRBJ1-1	NA	NA	TRBV19	TGTGCCAGTACCGCAGGGTTTGAAGCTTTCTTT	CASTAGFEAFF
TRBJ2-3	NA	NA	TRBV9	TGTGCCAGCAGCCCCGAGGCGGGATGGGGCACAGATACGCAGTATTTT	CASSPEAGWGTDTQYF
TRBJ1-4	NA	NA	TRBV5-1	TGCGCCAGCAGCCCGCCGGACAGTGAAAAACTGTTTTTT	CASSPPDSEKLFF
TRBJ1-5	NA	once	TRBV3-1/TRBV3-2	TGTGCCAGCAGCCAAACCTTTGGGGGGTTGGAGCCCCAGCATTTT	CASSQTFGGLEPQHF
TRBJ1-1	NA	NA	TRBV30	TGTGCCTGGAGTGTCCAAACAGGGTCGGAAGCTTTCTTT	CAWSVQTGSEAFF
TRBJ2-3	NA	NA	TRBV10-2	TGCGCCAGCAGGGGATGGGACTCCTGGGATACGCAGTATTTT	CASRGWDSWDTQYF
TRBJ2-1	TRBD2	NA	TRBV5-1	TGCGCCAGCAGCTTGGAAGCGGGAGCGCTGTACAATGAGCAGTTCTTC	CASSLEAGALYNEQFF
TRBJ2-7	NA	NA	TRBV12-3/TRBV12-4	TGTGCCAGCAGTTTTCGTTCCTACGAGCAGTACTTC	CASSFRSYEQYF
TRBJ1-2	TRBD1	NA	TRBV7-9	TGTGCCAGCAGCCCCTCCGATGACAGGGAATACGGCTACACCTTC	CASSPSDDREYGYTF
TRBJ1-2	NA	NA	TRBV5-4	TGTGCCAGCAGCTTCCCCAACAGGGAGAGTAATGGCTACACCTTC	CASSFPNRESNGYTF
TRBJ1-2	TRBD1	NA	TRBV7-8	TGTGCCAGCAGCCGCTGGACAGGTGCTAGTAACTATGGCTACACCTTC	CASSRWTGASNYGYTF
TRBJ1-1	NA	NA	TRBV30	TGTGCCTGGAGTAAAGGGGGAAGTTTGGGCACTGAAGCTTTCTTT	CAWSKGGSLGTEAFF
TRBJ1-5	NA	NA	TRBV30	TGTGCCTGGACTGTCAGTAGCAATCAGCCCCAGCATTTT	CAWTVSSNQPQHF
TRBJ1-2	NA	NA	TRBV5-6	TGTGCCAGCAGCGGGTGGGGCAGGGAATATGGCTACACCTTC	CASSGWGREYGYTF
TRBJ1-1	NA	NA	TRBV4-3	TGCGCCAGCAGCCAAGATAACGCACAGAACACTGAAGCTTTCTTT	CASSQDNAQNTEAFF
TRBJ2-2	TRBD2	NA	TRBV30	TGTGCCTGGAATCCGGGACTAGTGGCCGGGGAGCTGTTTTTT	CAWNPGLVAGELFF
TRBJ1-6	NA	NA	TRBV19	TGTGCCAGTAGACCGGGAGAGGGTCGGAATTCACCCCTCCACTTT	CASRPGEGRNSPLHF
TRBJ1-5	NA	NA	TRBV12-3/TRBV12-4	TGTGCCAGCAGTACCAGGGCCAATCAGCCCCAGCATTTT	CASSTRANQPQHF
TRBJ1-2	NA	NA	TRBV6-5	TGTGCCAGCAGTTACGTGGTACAGGGCCCCTATGGCTACACCTTC	CASSYVVQGPYGYTF
TRBJ1-1	TRBD1	NA	TRBV4-3	TGCGCCAGCAGCCTGACAGGGGGCGGACCCACTGAAGCTTTCTTT	CASSLTGGGPTEAFF
TRBJ1-6	TRBD1	NA	TRBV5-1	TGCGCCAGCAGCCTGGACAGGGTTTCCTCACCCCTCCACTTT	CASSLDRVSSPLHF
TRBJ2-2	TRBD2	NA	TRBV5-1	TGCGCCAGCAGCTTGGATCCAGCGGGAGGCGGCGGGGAGCTGTTTTTT	CASSLDPAGGGGELFF
TRBJ1-2	NA	NA	TRBV23-1	TGCGCCAGCAGTCAAACCCGGCCCCAACACAGGGTCCCATCGGAGATCTATGGCTACACCTTC	CASSQTRPQHRVPSEIYGYTF
TRBJ2-2	NA	NA	TRBV24-1	TGTGCCACCAGTGATTTGTCGGGGACCGGGGAGCTGTTTTTT	CATSDLSGTGELFF
TRBJ1-1	TRBD1	NA	TRBV30	TGCGGGGGGGGACAGAGGGACTCTGAAGCTTTCTTT	CGGGQRDSEAFF
TRBJ2-1	NA	once	TRBV5-1	TGCGCCAGCAGCCCCCTCGGGGGCTCCTACAATGAGCAGTTCTTC	CASSPLGGSYNEQFF
TRBJ2-2	TRBD2	NA	TRBV6-2/TRBV6-3	TGTGCCAGCAGTACGAACGTACTAGCGGGGAGAAACACCGGGGAGCTGTTTTTT	CASSTNVLAGRNTGELFF
TRBJ2-3	NA	NA	TRBV21-1	TGTGCCAGCAGCAACGGTAAGGGGCACCGGCGGGAGATAGTCGCAGATACGCAGTATTTT	CASSNGKGHRREIVADTQYF
TRBJ1-1	NA	NA	TRBV7-8	TGTGCCAGCAGCTTAAAACAGCTGAACACTGAAGCTTTCTTT	CASSLKQLNTEAFF